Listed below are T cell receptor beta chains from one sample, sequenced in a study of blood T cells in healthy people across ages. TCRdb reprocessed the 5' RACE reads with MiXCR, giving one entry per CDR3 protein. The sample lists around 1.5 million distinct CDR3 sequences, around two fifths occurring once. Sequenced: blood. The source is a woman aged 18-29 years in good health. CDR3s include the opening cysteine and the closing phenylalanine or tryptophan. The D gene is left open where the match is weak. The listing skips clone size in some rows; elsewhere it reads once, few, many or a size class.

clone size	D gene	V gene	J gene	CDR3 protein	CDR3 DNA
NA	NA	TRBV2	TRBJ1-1	CASSEIGKAFF	TGTGCCAGCAGTGAAATAGGCAAAGCTTTCTTT
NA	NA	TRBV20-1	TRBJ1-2	CSARDTGLGYDQYYGYTF	TGCAGTGCTAGAGATACAGGGCTTGGTTATGATCAGTACTATGGCTACACCTTC
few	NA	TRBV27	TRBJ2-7	CASSPDLRDPYREQYF	TGTGCCAGCAGTCCCGACCTCAGGGACCCCTATAGGGAGCAGTACTTC
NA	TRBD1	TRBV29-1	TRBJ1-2	CSAQKQGANGYTF	TGCAGCGCCCAAAAGCAGGGGGCTAATGGCTACACCTTC
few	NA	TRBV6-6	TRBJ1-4	CASSSDSSNEKLFF	TGTGCCAGCAGCAGTGACAGCAGTAATGAAAAACTGTTTTTT
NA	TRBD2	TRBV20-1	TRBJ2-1	CSASNAGGRGDNERFF	TGCAGTGCTAGCAACGCGGGAGGTAGGGGTGATAATGAGCGGTTCTTC
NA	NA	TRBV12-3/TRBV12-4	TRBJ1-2	CASALGGAGYTF	TGTGCCAGCGCGTTGGGGGGCGCCGGCTACACCTTC
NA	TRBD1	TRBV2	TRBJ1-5	CASSSRTGSYNQPQHF	TGTGCCAGCAGTTCAAGGACAGGGTCTTACAATCAGCCCCAGCATTTT
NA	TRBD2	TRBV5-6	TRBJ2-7	CASSLGPPGLALYEQYF	TGTGCCAGCAGCTTGGGGCCCCCGGGACTAGCGCTCTACGAGCAGTACTTC
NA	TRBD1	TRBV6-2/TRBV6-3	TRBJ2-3	CATRLDRGPTDTQYF	TGTGCCACCCGCTTAGACAGGGGGCCCACAGATACGCAGTATTTT
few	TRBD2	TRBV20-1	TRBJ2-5	CSARMAGGQETQYF	TGCAGTGCTAGGATGGCGGGGGGCCAAGAGACCCAGTACTTC
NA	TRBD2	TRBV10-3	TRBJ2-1	CAINRAGGPGDEQFF	TGTGCCATCAATAGAGCGGGAGGGCCGGGGGATGAGCAGTTCTTC
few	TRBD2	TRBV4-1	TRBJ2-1	CASSRERESYNEQFF	TGCGCCAGCAGCCGAGAGCGGGAGTCCTACAATGAGCAGTTCTTC
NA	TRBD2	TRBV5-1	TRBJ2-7	CASRPTNLAGGEQYF	TGCGCCAGCAGACCCACAAACTTAGCGGGGGGCGAGCAGTACTTC
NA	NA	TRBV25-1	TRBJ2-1	CASSERTNEQFF	TGTGCCAGCAGTGAACGGACCAATGAGCAGTTCTTC
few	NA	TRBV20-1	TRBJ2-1	CSAGQHNEQFF	TGCAGTGCTGGACAGCACAATGAGCAGTTCTTC
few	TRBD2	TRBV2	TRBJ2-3	CASAGTSATDTQYF	TGTGCCAGCGCTGGGACTAGCGCCACAGATACGCAGTATTTT
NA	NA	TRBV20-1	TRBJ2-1	CSARLETQFF	TGCAGTGCTAGGCTGGAGACCCAGTTCTTC
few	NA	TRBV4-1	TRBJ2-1	CASSHYRDMKDEQFF	TGCGCCAGCAGCCATTATAGGGACATGAAGGATGAGCAGTTCTTC
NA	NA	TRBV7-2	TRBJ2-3	CASNKPRLPHRGVTDTQYF	TGTGCCAGCAATAAACCGAGACTACCTCATCGTGGGGTCACAGATACGCAGTATTTT
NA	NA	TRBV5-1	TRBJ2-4	CASSLREAAGKQYF	TGCGCCAGCAGCTTGAGGGAAGCTGCGGGCAAGCAGTACTTC
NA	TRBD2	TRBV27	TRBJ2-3	CASSHPQAGVDTQYF	TGTGCCAGCAGCCACCCCCAAGCGGGGGTGGATACGCAGTATTTT
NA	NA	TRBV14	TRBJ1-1	CASSQEVGVAWTEAFF	TGTGCCAGCAGCCAAGAAGTTGGGGTGGCGTGGACTGAAGCTTTCTTT
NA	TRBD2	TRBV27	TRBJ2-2	CASSSFPSGRSHGELFF	TGTGCCAGCAGTTCCTTTCCCAGCGGGAGGTCGCACGGGGAGCTGTTTTTT
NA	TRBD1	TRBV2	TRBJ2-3	CASARTGLSTNTQYF	TGTGCCAGCGCTAGGACAGGCCTAAGCACAAATACGCAGTATTTT
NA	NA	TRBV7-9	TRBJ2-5	CASSFAGTTNEQYF	TGTGCCAGCAGCTTCGCCGGGACGACCAATGAGCAGTACTTC
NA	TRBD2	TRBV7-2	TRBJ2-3	CATIGRAGGIDTQYF	TGTGCCACCATCGGAAGGGCGGGGGGTATAGATACGCAGTATTTT
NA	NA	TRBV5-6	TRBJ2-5	CASSLAWGSETQYF	TGTGCCAGCAGCTTGGCGTGGGGTTCGGAGACCCAGTACTTC
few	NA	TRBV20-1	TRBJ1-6	CSALRGVNSPLHF	TGCAGTGCTCTAAGAGGGGTTAATTCACCCCTCCACTTT
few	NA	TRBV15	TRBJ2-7	CATSKQGGIYYEQYF	TGTGCCACCAGCAAACAGGGAGGAATCTACTACGAGCAGTACTTC
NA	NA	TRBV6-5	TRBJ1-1	CASSYLGNTEAFF	TGTGCCAGCAGTTACTTAGGGAACACTGAAGCTTTCTTT
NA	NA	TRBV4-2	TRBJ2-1	CASSQAYEQFF	TGTGCCAGCAGCCAAGCTTATGAGCAGTTCTTC
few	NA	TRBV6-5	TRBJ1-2	CASQKGNIGSGYTF	TGTGCCAGCCAAAAGGGAAACATCGGGAGTGGCTACACCTTC
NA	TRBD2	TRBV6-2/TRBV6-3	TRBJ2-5	CASSFSGTSGQEETQYF	TGTGCCAGCAGTTTTTCCGGGACTAGCGGGCAGGAGGAGACCCAGTACTTC
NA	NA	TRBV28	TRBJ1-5	CASRLRNRNQPQHF	TGTGCCAGCAGGTTAAGGAATAGGAATCAGCCCCAGCATTTT
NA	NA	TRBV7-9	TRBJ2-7	CASSSRGRDVGEQYF	TGTGCCAGCAGCTCCCGGGGGCGGGACGTGGGCGAGCAGTACTTC
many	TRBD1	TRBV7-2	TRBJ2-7	CASSLAGQGSYEQYF	TGTGCCAGCAGCTTAGCGGGACAGGGGTCCTACGAGCAGTACTTC
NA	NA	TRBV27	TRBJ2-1	CASSSRSSEISYNEQFF	TGTGCCAGCAGTTCTCGGAGTAGCGAGATCTCCTACAATGAGCAGTTCTTC
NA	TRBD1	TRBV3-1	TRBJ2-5	CASRRRGQHQETQYF	TGTGCCAGCAGACGAAGGGGACAGCACCAAGAGACCCAGTACTTC
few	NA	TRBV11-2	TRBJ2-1	CASTWGAPYNEQFF	TGTGCCAGCACCTGGGGGGCTCCCTACAATGAGCAGTTCTTC
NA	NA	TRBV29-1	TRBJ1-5	CSAGEGDQPQHF	TGCAGCGCCGGGGAGGGGGATCAGCCCCAGCATTTT
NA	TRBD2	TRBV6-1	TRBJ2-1	CASSEPTSGLNNEQFF	TGTGCCAGCAGTGAACCGACTAGCGGGCTAAACAATGAGCAGTTCTTC
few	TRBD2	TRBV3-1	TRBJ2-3	CASSLGPSGRVKDTQYF	TGTGCCAGCAGCCTCGGACCTAGCGGGAGGGTTAAAGATACGCAGTATTTT